These T cell receptor beta chains were read from a single sample in a study of vaccination and CD4 T cells after COVID-19. Their recognized antigens are unknown. TCRdb re-derived calls from the PCR reads in MiXCR, one entry per CDR3 protein. The profile shows approximately 23,000 distinct CDR3 sequences, around two fifths of them singletons. The sequences come from CD4+ T cells from blood, cultured in vitro, collected about 7 months after SARS-CoV-2 vaccination. These receptor sequences come from a human donor who had recovered from COVID-19. The CDR3 runs from the conserved cysteine through the conserved F or W. A D gene is named only where the DNA matches it firmly. The listing skips clone size in some rows; elsewhere it reads once, few, many or a size class.

j_call: TRBJ2-7
clone_size: few
d_call: -
v_call: TRBV28
cdr3_nt: TGTGCCAGCAGTCCGAGGGGGGGTAGGAATTACGAGCAGTACTTC
cdr3_aa: CASSPRGGRNYEQYF

j_call: TRBJ1-1
clone_size: -
d_call: -
v_call: TRBV7-2
cdr3_nt: TGTGCCAGCAGCCCCGACTTCGCGGAAGCTTTCTTT
cdr3_aa: CASSPDFAEAFF

j_call: TRBJ1-2
clone_size: -
d_call: -
v_call: TRBV6-5
cdr3_nt: TGTGCCAGCAGTTACGGAGGGCTAAGACCAAACTACACCTTC
cdr3_aa: CASSYGGLRPNYTF

j_call: TRBJ1-6
clone_size: -
d_call: -
v_call: TRBV28
cdr3_nt: TGTGCCAGCAGTTTTCCTCATACTAATTCACCCCTCCACTTT
cdr3_aa: CASSFPHTNSPLHF

j_call: TRBJ1-1
clone_size: -
d_call: -
v_call: TRBV5-4
cdr3_nt: TGTGCCAGCAGCTTGGAGGGGGGCTGGACTGAAGCTTTCTTT
cdr3_aa: CASSLEGGWTEAFF

j_call: TRBJ1-5
clone_size: -
d_call: TRBD1
v_call: TRBV20-1
cdr3_nt: TGCAGTGCTAGAGATCCGAGGGGGCTCGGGCAGCCCCAGCATTTT
cdr3_aa: CSARDPRGLGQPQHF

j_call: TRBJ2-1
clone_size: -
d_call: TRBD2
v_call: TRBV20-1
cdr3_nt: TGCAGTGCTATCCGCTTAGCGGGAAAGTTTGACAATGAGCAGTTCTTC
cdr3_aa: CSAIRLAGKFDNEQFF

j_call: TRBJ2-7
clone_size: -
d_call: TRBD2
v_call: TRBV2
cdr3_nt: TGTGCCAGCAGGCCGACTAGCGGGGGTACCTACGAGCAGTACTTC
cdr3_aa: CASRPTSGGTYEQYF

j_call: TRBJ2-7
clone_size: -
d_call: -
v_call: TRBV20-1
cdr3_nt: TGCAGTGGGTGGGAGACTAGCTCCTACGAGCAGTACTTC
cdr3_aa: CSGWETSSYEQYF

j_call: TRBJ1-2
clone_size: few
d_call: -
v_call: TRBV20-1
cdr3_nt: TGCAGTGCCCCGAAAGGGAGCGGTACGGGCTATGGCTACACCTTC
cdr3_aa: CSAPKGSGTGYGYTF

j_call: TRBJ2-7
clone_size: -
d_call: -
v_call: TRBV12-1
cdr3_nt: TGTGCCAGCAGCTCACCCTACGAGCAGTACTTC
cdr3_aa: CASSSPYEQYF

j_call: TRBJ2-3
clone_size: few
d_call: -
v_call: TRBV6-1
cdr3_nt: TGTGCCAGCAGTCCCCAGGGGGGTACGCAGTATTTT
cdr3_aa: CASSPQGGTQYF

j_call: TRBJ2-5
clone_size: -
d_call: -
v_call: TRBV7-2
cdr3_nt: TGTGCCAGCAGCTTCTCCAGGGATGGGACCCAGTACTTC
cdr3_aa: CASSFSRDGTQYF

j_call: TRBJ2-1
clone_size: few
d_call: -
v_call: TRBV7-2
cdr3_nt: TGTGCCAGCAGCCCCAGACGGTTCAATGAGCAGTTCTTC
cdr3_aa: CASSPRRFNEQFF

j_call: TRBJ2-1
clone_size: few
d_call: TRBD2
v_call: TRBV20-1
cdr3_nt: TGCAGTGCTGGAGGTCCGGGACTAGGTAACAATGAGCAGTTCTTC
cdr3_aa: CSAGGPGLGNNEQFF

j_call: TRBJ2-1
clone_size: few
d_call: TRBD2
v_call: TRBV20-1
cdr3_nt: TGCAGTGCTAGTACGGCGGGAGTGTGGAGCTCCTACAATGAGCAGTTCTTC
cdr3_aa: CSASTAGVWSSYNEQFF

j_call: TRBJ2-3
clone_size: few
d_call: -
v_call: TRBV20-1
cdr3_nt: TGCAGTGCTCCTTGGCAGATGGGCACAGATACGCAGTATTTT
cdr3_aa: CSAPWQMGTDTQYF

j_call: TRBJ1-1
clone_size: -
d_call: -
v_call: TRBV18
cdr3_nt: TGTGCCAGCTCACCCTTGGCAGGCTTGAACACTGAAGCTTTCTTT
cdr3_aa: CASSPLAGLNTEAFF

j_call: TRBJ2-7
clone_size: few
d_call: -
v_call: TRBV27
cdr3_nt: TGTGCCAGCAGTTTTAGGGGGGCGCGAAATGGCGAGCAGTACTTC
cdr3_aa: CASSFRGARNGEQYF

j_call: TRBJ1-5
clone_size: few
d_call: -
v_call: TRBV19
cdr3_nt: TGTGCCAGTAGTATAGGAAATCAGCCCCAGCATTTT
cdr3_aa: CASSIGNQPQHF

j_call: TRBJ2-3
clone_size: -
d_call: TRBD1
v_call: TRBV6-5
cdr3_nt: TGTGCCAGCAGTTTAGCAACAGGGGGCACAGATACGCAGTATTTT
cdr3_aa: CASSLATGGTDTQYF

j_call: TRBJ2-5
clone_size: -
d_call: -
v_call: TRBV6-1
cdr3_nt: TGTGCCAGCAGTGAAATAGGCGACCGGGAGACCCAGTACTTC
cdr3_aa: CASSEIGDRETQYF

j_call: TRBJ2-1
clone_size: -
d_call: TRBD2
v_call: TRBV28
cdr3_nt: TGTGCCAGCAGTAGTCTAGCGGCGTTCTACAATGAGCAGTTCTTC
cdr3_aa: CASSSLAAFYNEQFF

j_call: TRBJ2-3
clone_size: -
d_call: -
v_call: TRBV6-4
cdr3_nt: TGTGCCAGCAGTGAAGGGGGAGGGGGCACAGATACGCAGTATTTT
cdr3_aa: CASSEGGGGTDTQYF

j_call: TRBJ2-1
clone_size: few
d_call: -
v_call: TRBV24-1
cdr3_nt: TGTGCCACCCAGAACGTGCCGGGGCGGCAGGACTCCAATGAGCAGTTCTTC
cdr3_aa: CATQNVPGRQDSNEQFF

j_call: TRBJ2-1
clone_size: few
d_call: TRBD2
v_call: TRBV6-1
cdr3_nt: TGTGCCAGCATGCTAGCGGGAGTATCTAATGAGCAGTTCTTC
cdr3_aa: CASMLAGVSNEQFF

j_call: TRBJ2-5
clone_size: -
d_call: -
v_call: TRBV10-3
cdr3_nt: TGTGCCATTCAGGTCCTCTTTTCGCAGAGAGGGGAGACCCAGTACTTC
cdr3_aa: CAIQVLFSQRGETQYF

j_call: TRBJ2-7
clone_size: few
d_call: TRBD1
v_call: TRBV6-1
cdr3_nt: TGTGCCAGCAGGAAGACAGGGAGAAGCGAGCAGTACTTC
cdr3_aa: CASRKTGRSEQYF

j_call: TRBJ1-2
clone_size: once
d_call: -
v_call: TRBV29-1
cdr3_nt: TGCAGCGTTCTGGGGGTAGGGTATGGCTACACCTTC
cdr3_aa: CSVLGVGYGYTF

j_call: TRBJ1-5
clone_size: few
d_call: -
v_call: TRBV27
cdr3_nt: TGTGCCAGCACCAGGGGTCCTACAGTTTATAGCAATCAGCCCCAGCATTTT
cdr3_aa: CASTRGPTVYSNQPQHF

j_call: TRBJ2-1
clone_size: -
d_call: -
v_call: TRBV5-1
cdr3_nt: TGCGCCAGCAGCCCAGGGACGTCGAATGAGCAGTTCTTC
cdr3_aa: CASSPGTSNEQFF

j_call: TRBJ2-1
clone_size: few
d_call: -
v_call: TRBV20-1
cdr3_nt: TGCAGTGTGGTTGTGGTCATAGCCTACAATGAGCAGTTCTTC
cdr3_aa: CSVVVVIAYNEQFF

j_call: TRBJ2-1
clone_size: -
d_call: TRBD2
v_call: TRBV7-3
cdr3_nt: TGTGCCAGCAGCCCAATGAGCGGGAGGGGAGATGAGCAGTTCTTC
cdr3_aa: CASSPMSGRGDEQFF

j_call: TRBJ2-1
clone_size: once
d_call: -
v_call: TRBV7-2
cdr3_nt: TGTGCCAGCAGCTTAGTTCGCAGGCTGCGAAACTCCTACAATGAGCAGTTCTTC
cdr3_aa: CASSLVRRLRNSYNEQFF

j_call: TRBJ2-5
clone_size: medium-sized
d_call: -
v_call: TRBV20-1
cdr3_nt: TGCAGTGCTAGTCCGGCTGGCGCAGGGATCGGGGAGACCCAGTACTTC
cdr3_aa: CSASPAGAGIGETQYF

j_call: TRBJ2-1
clone_size: -
d_call: TRBD2
v_call: TRBV19
cdr3_nt: TGTGCCAGTAATGCGGGAGGCTCCTACAATGAGCAGTTCTTC
cdr3_aa: CASNAGGSYNEQFF

j_call: TRBJ2-1
clone_size: few
d_call: TRBD2
v_call: TRBV24-1
cdr3_nt: TGTGCCAGCAGCCTAAATAGCGGGAGGGCCGACAATGAGCAGTTCTTC
cdr3_aa: CASSLNSGRADNEQFF

j_call: TRBJ2-1
clone_size: -
d_call: TRBD2
v_call: TRBV7-9
cdr3_nt: TGTGCCAGCAGCTTAGCGGAGCGGGAGGACTACTCCTACAATGAGCAGTTCTTC
cdr3_aa: CASSLAEREDYSYNEQFF

j_call: TRBJ2-1
clone_size: -
d_call: -
v_call: TRBV20-1
cdr3_nt: TGCAGTGCTAGTCCCGAGGTTGAGCAGTTCTTC
cdr3_aa: CSASPEVEQFF

j_call: TRBJ2-3
clone_size: -
d_call: TRBD2
v_call: TRBV15
cdr3_nt: TGTGCCACCAGCAGAGGGGGACTAGCGGGATTCACAGATACGCAGTATTTT
cdr3_aa: CATSRGGLAGFTDTQYF

j_call: TRBJ2-7
clone_size: -
d_call: -
v_call: TRBV27
cdr3_nt: TGTGCCAGCAGTTTATATCAGGGAAGAAACTACGAGCAGTACTTC
cdr3_aa: CASSLYQGRNYEQYF

j_call: TRBJ2-3
clone_size: few
d_call: TRBD2
v_call: TRBV7-2
cdr3_nt: TGTGCCAGCAGCCGCCCGGGACTAGCTACGCAGTATTTT
cdr3_aa: CASSRPGLATQYF

j_call: TRBJ1-5
clone_size: -
d_call: -
v_call: TRBV6-2/TRBV6-3
cdr3_nt: TGTGCCAGCAGCCACGAGGGATACAATCAGCCCCAGCATTTT
cdr3_aa: CASSHEGYNQPQHF

j_call: TRBJ2-7
clone_size: once
d_call: TRBD1
v_call: TRBV5-6
cdr3_nt: TGTGCCAGCAGCGCCGGGACAGGCAAGGAGTCCTACGAGCAGTACTTC
cdr3_aa: CASSAGTGKESYEQYF

j_call: TRBJ2-1
clone_size: -
d_call: TRBD2
v_call: TRBV6-2/TRBV6-3
cdr3_nt: TGTGCCAGCAGGGGGACTAGCGGGAGGAGGAATGAGCAGTTCTTC
cdr3_aa: CASRGTSGRRNEQFF

j_call: TRBJ1-2
clone_size: -
d_call: TRBD1
v_call: TRBV19
cdr3_nt: TGTGCCAGTAGTAACGTCCTCGGGGGACAGGGGCATGGCTACACCTTC
cdr3_aa: CASSNVLGGQGHGYTF

j_call: TRBJ2-2
clone_size: -
d_call: -
v_call: TRBV5-4
cdr3_nt: TGTGCCAGCAGCTTTTTAGCCGGGGAGCTGTTTTTT
cdr3_aa: CASSFLAGELFF

j_call: TRBJ2-3
clone_size: few
d_call: -
v_call: TRBV19
cdr3_nt: TGTGCCAGTAGTACGGGACGGTTAACAGATACGCAGTATTTT
cdr3_aa: CASSTGRLTDTQYF

j_call: TRBJ2-6
clone_size: -
d_call: -
v_call: TRBV7-2
cdr3_nt: TGTGCCAGCAGCTTTCAGGGTACCGGGGCCAACGTCCTGACTTTC
cdr3_aa: CASSFQGTGANVLTF

j_call: TRBJ1-2
clone_size: -
d_call: -
v_call: TRBV28
cdr3_nt: TGTGCCAGCAGTGGGACTAACTATGGCTACACCTTC
cdr3_aa: CASSGTNYGYTF

j_call: TRBJ1-1
clone_size: -
d_call: -
v_call: TRBV19
cdr3_nt: TGTGCCCTAAAGACGAGGGCCGAAGCTTTCTTT
cdr3_aa: CALKTRAEAFF

j_call: TRBJ1-6
clone_size: -
d_call: -
v_call: TRBV15
cdr3_nt: TGTGCCACCAGCAGCCGCCAGGGCGGACCCCTCCACTTT
cdr3_aa: CATSSRQGGPLHF

j_call: TRBJ1-5
clone_size: -
d_call: TRBD1
v_call: TRBV15
cdr3_nt: TGTGCCACCAGCATGTACAGGGGTAGCAATCAGCCCCAGCATTTT
cdr3_aa: CATSMYRGSNQPQHF

j_call: TRBJ1-1
clone_size: -
d_call: -
v_call: TRBV24-1
cdr3_nt: TGTGCCACCAGTGACTCCCGTACCATGAACACTGAAGCTTTCTTT
cdr3_aa: CATSDSRTMNTEAFF

j_call: TRBJ2-7
clone_size: -
d_call: TRBD2
v_call: TRBV20-1
cdr3_nt: TGCAGTGCCTCCCGGGATGCGGGAGGTGGCTCAACGCAGTACTTC
cdr3_aa: CSASRDAGGGSTQYF

j_call: TRBJ2-5
clone_size: few
d_call: -
v_call: TRBV6-1
cdr3_nt: TGTGCCAGCAGCCACGCCGGGACCCAGTACTTC
cdr3_aa: CASSHAGTQYF

j_call: TRBJ1-3
clone_size: -
d_call: -
v_call: TRBV29-1
cdr3_nt: TGCAGCGCCGGAGAATACTCTGGAAACACCATATATTTT
cdr3_aa: CSAGEYSGNTIYF

j_call: TRBJ1-5
clone_size: -
d_call: -
v_call: TRBV5-1
cdr3_nt: TGCGCCAGCAGCCTCTACCGTGGGCAGCCCCAGCATTTT
cdr3_aa: CASSLYRGQPQHF

j_call: TRBJ2-1
clone_size: -
d_call: -
v_call: TRBV7-2
cdr3_nt: TGTGCCAGCAGCTCCAACCTCCCCCCCGAGCAGTTCTTC
cdr3_aa: CASSSNLPPEQFF